This record covers a single TCR beta chain. What antigen it recognizes has not been identified. Qualities for individual bases were not recorded, and no much larger clone is one base off. Participants in the prospective study were enrolled through a virtual design, were aged roughly 18 to 90 years, and lived in fewer than 30 United States geographic areas. To assign participants to cohorts, the prospective study relied on clinical history that participants themselves reported in a screening survey and a study questionnaire. In the prospective study, mobile phlebotomists collected whole blood, serum and a nasopharyngeal or oropharyngeal swab from each participant. Participants in the prospective study had the option to provide additional blood draws and questionnaires over a 2-month period. Blood samples from the prospective study were shipped frozen or at room temperature prior to DNA extraction.

These data belong to a study of blood T cell repertoires in COVID-19 (dated by TCRdb to about 2020). Background for the entire study: Collaborator samples came from the United States, Italy and Spain and covered acute and convalescent phases of COVID-19. The prospective study material was composed of cDNA or gDNA derived from T cells, B-cell-depleted T cells, or PBMCs. The dataset comprised deeply sampled blood TCRbeta repertoires from subjects exposed to, actively infected with, or recovered from COVID-19. The repertoires were released in a freely available public database meant as a resource for research on the immune response to SARS-CoV-2. Samples were obtained from the ongoing ImmuneRACE study (first 160 participants) and from 950 to 1,500 subjects provided by 6 global collaborators. Sample metadata almost always included a de-identified subject ID, COVID-19 status, age in years and sex. Where available, HLA class I and class II types were taken from metadata supplied by the sample provider and were not determined by assay-based typing.

Findings and caveats that apply to the study as a whole: The quantity of clinical and demographic metadata differed by source and by participant and was supplied without curation.

The immunoSEQ Assay, a bias-controlled multiplex PCR, was used to amplify TCRbeta CDR3 regions from genomic DNA. In the original analysis: The number of nucleated cells in each sample was estimated from the amplification of reference gene primers within the assay. To quantify the absolute abundance of each unique TCRbeta CDR3 rearrangement, sequence reads were collapsed and filtered. For each sample, productive Simpson clonality was calculated as the square root of Simpson's diversity index over productive rearrangements. TCRdb provides this immuneACCESS table in a form limited to in-frame rearrangements. Some clones are lacking; in checked studies, under half of them reflect an unresolved V gene, and why the rest are absent is not known. The DNA gave D and trimming, while V, J and clone size come from that table. The sample data list about 180,000 clones, and about 90% of these were observed just once. The ten largest clones capture roughly 1.2% of the sample.

Source material: PBMCs or T cells enriched from blood (not recorded which). The receptor comes from a human donor with acute COVID-19. The donor label of this sample is uncertain.

Here is the DNA: TGTGCCAGCAGCATCGGGGGGGCTGGAAACACCATATATTTT. The resulting protein is CASSIGGAGNTIYF. The V and J segments used are TRBV6-5 and TRBJ1-3; D gene: possibly TRBD1, on 5 matching bases. CDR1 MNHEY and CDR2 SVGAGI are derived from the germline V gene. The CDR3 numbers 14 residues from cysteine through phenylalanine. Only CDR3 DNA is held: 42 bases, read in frame from base 1. Relative to germline, V is 6 bases shorter and J is 2 bases shorter, with 11 bases between their ends.